This T cell receptor (beta chain) was captured in a study of blood T cell repertoires in COVID-19. Study-level background: The cDNA or gDNA used as material had been derived from T cells, B-cell-depleted T cells, or PBMCs.

This CDR3 is 17 amino acids long. Trimming shortened V by 1 base and J by 4 bases, and 19 bases separated the two germline ends. Germline V gene data show CDR1 as SEHNR and CDR2 as FQNEAQ (reference sequence). The protocol was immunoSEQ multiplex PCR, while the TCRdb copy is restricted to in-frame clones and leaves out a portion. The repertoire has hundreds of thousands of clones, 88% of them found once; the top ten carry 6% to 8%. The TCR comes from a woman in her seventies with COVID-19, enrolled during active disease. V usage is TRBV7-9 and J usage is TRBJ2-5; D perhaps matches TRBD2 (6 bases). Sequencing was carried out using peripheral blood. The CDR3 sequence: CASSLVAGTRRGETQYF. In nucleotides, the CDR3 is TGTGCCAGCAGCTTAGTAGCCGGGACCAGGCGGGGAGAGACCCAGTACTTC. Using reference TRBV7-9 and TRBJ2-5 for the parts outside the CDR3, the full variable domain is DTGVSQNPRHKITKRGQNVTFRCDPISEHNRLYWYRQTLGQGPEFLTYFQNEAQLEKSRLLSDRFSAERPKGSFSTLEIQRTEQGDSAMYLCASSLVAGTRRGETQYFGPGTRLLVL.